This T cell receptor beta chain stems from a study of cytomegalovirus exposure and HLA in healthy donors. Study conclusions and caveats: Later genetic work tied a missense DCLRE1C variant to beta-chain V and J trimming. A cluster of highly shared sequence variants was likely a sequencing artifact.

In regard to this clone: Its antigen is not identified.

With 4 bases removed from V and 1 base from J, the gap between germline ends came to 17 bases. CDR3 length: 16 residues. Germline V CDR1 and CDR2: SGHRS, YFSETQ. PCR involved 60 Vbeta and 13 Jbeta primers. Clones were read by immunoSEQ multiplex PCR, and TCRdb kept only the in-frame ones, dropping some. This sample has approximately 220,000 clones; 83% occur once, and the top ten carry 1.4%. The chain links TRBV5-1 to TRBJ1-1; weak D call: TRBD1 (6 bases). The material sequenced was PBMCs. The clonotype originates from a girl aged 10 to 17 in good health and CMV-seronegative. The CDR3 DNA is TGCGCCAGCAGCCTTAGGACAGAGCGCCCGAACACTGAAGCTTTCTTT. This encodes CASSLRTERPNTEAFF.